The clone carrying this T cell receptor beta chain was detected many times. These data come from a study of T-cell memory formation after mild COVID-19. TCRdb processed the 5' RACE reads anew with MiXCR; each CDR3 protein has one entry. The data hold around 340,000 distinct CDR3 sequences, with around 14% observed a single time. The CDR3 has 17 amino acids. The V and J ends lost 8 bases and 0 bases respectively, with 23 bases between them. Germline lookup yields CDR1 SEHNR and CDR2 FQNEAQ (reference sequence). The sequence was collected from a man younger than 35 who had mild COVID-19 (a few samples of this study predate the infection). Cell type and time point are not known. This chain links TRBV7-9 with TRBJ2-7; the D call may be TRBD1 or TRBD2 (5 bases each). Sequencing input: PBMCs or a T cell subset sorted from them (not recorded which). CDR3 region: CASSTTAGSLLSYEQYV. The CDR3 region has the DNA TGTGCCAGCTCAACGACGGCAGGGAGCCTTCTCTCCTACGAGCAGTACGTC.